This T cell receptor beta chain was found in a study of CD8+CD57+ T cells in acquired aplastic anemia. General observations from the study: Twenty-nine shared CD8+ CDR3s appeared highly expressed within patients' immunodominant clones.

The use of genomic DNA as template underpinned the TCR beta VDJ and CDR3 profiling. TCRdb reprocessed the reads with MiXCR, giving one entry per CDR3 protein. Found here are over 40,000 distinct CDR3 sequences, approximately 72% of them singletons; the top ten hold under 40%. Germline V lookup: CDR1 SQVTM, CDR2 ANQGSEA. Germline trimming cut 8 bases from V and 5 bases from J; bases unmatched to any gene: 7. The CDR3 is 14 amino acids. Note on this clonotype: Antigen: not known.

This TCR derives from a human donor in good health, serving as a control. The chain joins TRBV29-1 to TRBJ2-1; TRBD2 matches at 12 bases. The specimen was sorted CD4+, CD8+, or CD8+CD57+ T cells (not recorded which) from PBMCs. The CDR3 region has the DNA TGCAGCTACCGGACTAGCGGGGCTGACAATGAGCAGTTCTTC. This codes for CSYRTSGADNEQFF.